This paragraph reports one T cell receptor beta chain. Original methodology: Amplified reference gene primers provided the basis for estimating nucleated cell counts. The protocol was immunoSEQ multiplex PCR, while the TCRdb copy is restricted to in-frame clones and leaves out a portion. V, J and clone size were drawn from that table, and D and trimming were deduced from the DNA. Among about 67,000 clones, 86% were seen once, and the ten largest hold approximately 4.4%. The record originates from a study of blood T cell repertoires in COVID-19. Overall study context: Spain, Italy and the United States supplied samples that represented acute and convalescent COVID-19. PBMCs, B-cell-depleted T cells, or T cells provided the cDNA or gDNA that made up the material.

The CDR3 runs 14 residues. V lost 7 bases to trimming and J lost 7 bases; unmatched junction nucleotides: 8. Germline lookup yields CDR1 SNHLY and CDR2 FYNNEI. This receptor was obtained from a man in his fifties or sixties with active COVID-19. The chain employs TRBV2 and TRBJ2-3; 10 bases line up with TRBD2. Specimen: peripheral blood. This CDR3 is CASTSGGFGNTQYF. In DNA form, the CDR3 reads TGTGCCAGCACTAGCGGGGGCTTCGGGAATACGCAGTATTTT.